This record covers a single TCR beta chain. The target of this receptor is not known. Base qualities are not recorded, but no much larger clone differs from it by a single base. Using the deep immunoSEQ assay, multiplex PCR amplified TCR CDR3 regions from genomic DNA. Extracted genomic DNA from each cell subset was distributed evenly across all wells of several immunoSEQ 96-well plates, and each plate was treated as a replicate. For sorted subsets, approximately 190 ng of genomic DNA, equivalent to 25,000 to 35,000 T cell genomes, went into each replicate PCR. Purified libraries were quantified with a Qubit 3.0 fluorometer, sized on a Bioanalyzer 2100, and re-quantified with the KAPA Library Quantification kit. Each immunoSEQ 96-well plate was sequenced on its own single-read 150-cycle Illumina NextSeq 550 flow cell. In the original analysis: Because only junctional sequences without quality scores were contained in the immunoSEQ output, filtering matching that applied to full-length reads could not be performed. To assign V/J genes and CDR3, sequences were annotated using PyIR, a Python wrapper for IgBLAST v1.9, with IMGT germline references. Any read was removed if the V/J assignment was weak (E-value above 1e-6), the CDR3 was missing, or the read contained stop codons, out-of-frame junctions, or ambiguous translated residues. V3J clonotypes were defined as sequences sharing an identical inferred V gene, J gene, and CDR3 amino acid sequence. The percentage overlap between two repertoires was calculated by dividing the number of shared unique clonotypes by the size of the smaller repertoire. Repertoire richness was assessed with RTK rarefaction, the Chao1 estimator, and Recon v2.1 estimates of unobserved clonotypes. Generation probabilities were computed with OLGA for all TCRbeta clonotypes obtained by the gDNA method from a few donors. What TCRdb holds here is the immuneACCESS table cut down to in-frame rearrangements. Part of the clones is not present; checked against another copy, under half of the missing clones reflect an unresolved V gene, and the others are unexplained. V, J and clone size reflect that table, while D and trimming were determined from the DNA. The sample table contains more than 1 million clones; only one count was recorded for about 84% of them. More than 0.5% of the sample comes from the top ten.

The record originates from a study of shared clonotypes between healthy human individuals (dated by TCRdb to between 2020 and 2021). With regard to the full study: The cohort comprised a couple of women and three men aged 18 to 49 years. Leukapheresis yielded between about 0.94 and 8.9 billion PBMCs per donor. The study deeply sequenced blood TCR repertoires of five healthy adults to estimate repertoire size and the extent of clonotype sharing between individuals. Libraries were prepared and TCR repertoires were sequenced by different laboratories using diverse techniques, in order to increase sequencing depth and limit assay-specific biases. For each donor, CD4 naive and CD4 memory were each run on three plates, CD8 naive on two plates, and CD8 memory on one plate.

The CDR3, cysteine through phenylalanine, is 15 amino acids long. Only the CDR3 DNA is retained, 45 bases long and in frame from the first base. Donors were healthy HIV-negative adults with no recently reported acute infections or vaccinations. All donors were Caucasian adults living in Nashville, Tennessee, USA. CD4+ T cells were enriched through magnetic negative selection, after which naive cells were positively selected on CD45RA and the remaining negative fraction served as the memory subset. After blood collection by leukapheresis, PBMCs were isolated using Ficoll-Histopaque density gradient centrifugation and then cryopreserved in the vapor phase of liquid nitrogen. Analytical flow cytometry was used to check the purity and quantity of every magnetically sorted T cell population. Genomic DNA was isolated from each sorted fraction and quantified by UV absorbance on a Nanodrop 2000c. What the research found in general, with its limitations: Pairwise subsampling led to the expectation that sequencing depth would affect the degree of clonotype sharing among donors. Sharing across several donors was observed for around 5% of naive CD4, over 3% of naive CD8, 2% to 2.5% of memory CD4, and roughly 0.43% of memory CD8 clonotypes. Because the study included only a small number of donors, the genetic and exposure-history diversity represented was limited. Rarefaction of sorted-subset datasets indicated incomplete sequencing despite the large sequencing depth. Estimated clonotype richness was generally larger for naive than for memory subsets. Sampling was restricted to blood, and TCR repertoires in tissue are likely to differ from TCR repertoires in blood. Clonotypes shared by all four sorted-subset donors showed higher generation probabilities than non-shared clonotypes.

This sequence uses TRBV21-1 and TRBJ2-7; the D call in the table, TRBD1, was not verified against the DNA. TRBV21-1 is shown as a pseudogene. The sequence was obtained from a man in his late teens or twenties in good health. Some clones in this sample may be carry-over from other donors' samples. The sequenced sample was memory CD4+ T cells from PBMCs. The cell subset or site label for this specimen denotes: CD45RA-negative fraction. The nucleotide sequence is TGTGCCAGCAACTCCAGGGGCCCGGGAAGGTACGAGCAGTACTTC. This codes for CASNSRGPGRYEQYF.